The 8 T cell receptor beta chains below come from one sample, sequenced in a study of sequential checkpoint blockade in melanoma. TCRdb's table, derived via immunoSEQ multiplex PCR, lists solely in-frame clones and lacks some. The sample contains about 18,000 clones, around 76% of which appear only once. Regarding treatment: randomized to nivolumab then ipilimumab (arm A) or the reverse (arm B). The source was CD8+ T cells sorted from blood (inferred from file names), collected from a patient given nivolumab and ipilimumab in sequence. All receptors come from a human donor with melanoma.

CDR3 sequence: CASSFDGVQYF. The CDR3 DNA reads as TGTGCCAGCAGCTTCGACGGGGTTCAGTACTTC. The rearrangement uses TRBV5-6 and TRBJ2-4; D is possibly TRBD2 (5 bases). V lost 2 bases and J lost 11, with 8 bases in between. Germline CDR1 and CDR2: SGHDT and YYEEEE. The CDR3 has 11 amino acids.

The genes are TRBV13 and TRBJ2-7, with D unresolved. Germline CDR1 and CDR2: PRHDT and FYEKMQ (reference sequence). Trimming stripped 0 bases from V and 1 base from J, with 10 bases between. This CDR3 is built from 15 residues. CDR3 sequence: CASSLGRRISYEQYF. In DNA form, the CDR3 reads TGTGCCAGCAGCTTAGGCCGGCGGATATCCTACGAGCAGTACTTC.

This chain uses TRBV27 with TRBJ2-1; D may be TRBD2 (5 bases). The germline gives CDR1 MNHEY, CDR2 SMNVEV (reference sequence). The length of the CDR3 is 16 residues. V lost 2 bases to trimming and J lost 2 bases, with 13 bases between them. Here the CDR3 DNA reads TGTGCCAGCAGTTTAGTATCGGGGAGTCCCTACAATGAGCAGTTCTTC. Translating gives CASSLVSGSPYNEQFF.

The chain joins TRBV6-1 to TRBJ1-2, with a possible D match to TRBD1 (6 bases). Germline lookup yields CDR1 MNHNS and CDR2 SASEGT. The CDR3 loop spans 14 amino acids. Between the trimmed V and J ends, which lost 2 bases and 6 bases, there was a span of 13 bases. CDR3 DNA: TGTGCCAGCAGTGAATATGAACAGGGAGATGGCTACACCTTC. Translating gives CASSEYEQGDGYTF.

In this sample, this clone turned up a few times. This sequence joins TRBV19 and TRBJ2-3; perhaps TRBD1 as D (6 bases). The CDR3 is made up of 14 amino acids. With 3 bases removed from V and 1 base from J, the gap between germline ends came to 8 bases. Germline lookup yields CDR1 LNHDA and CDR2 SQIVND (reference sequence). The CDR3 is CASSMGAGTDTQYF. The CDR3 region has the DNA TGTGCCAGTAGTATGGGGGCCGGCACAGATACGCAGTATTTT.

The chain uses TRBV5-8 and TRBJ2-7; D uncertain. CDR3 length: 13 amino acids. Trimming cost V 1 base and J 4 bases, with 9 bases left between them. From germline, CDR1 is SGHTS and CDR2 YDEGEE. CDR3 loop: CASSLFSGYEQYF. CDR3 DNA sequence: TGTGCCAGCAGCTTGTTCTCAGGATACGAGCAGTACTTC.

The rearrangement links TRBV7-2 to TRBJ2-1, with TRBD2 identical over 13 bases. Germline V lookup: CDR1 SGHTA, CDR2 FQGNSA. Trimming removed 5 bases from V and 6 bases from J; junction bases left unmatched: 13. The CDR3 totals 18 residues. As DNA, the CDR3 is TGTGCCAGCAGCCTTACTAGCGGGAGGGCCCCGGGCCCCAATGAGCAGTTCTTC. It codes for CASSLTSGRAPGPNEQFF.

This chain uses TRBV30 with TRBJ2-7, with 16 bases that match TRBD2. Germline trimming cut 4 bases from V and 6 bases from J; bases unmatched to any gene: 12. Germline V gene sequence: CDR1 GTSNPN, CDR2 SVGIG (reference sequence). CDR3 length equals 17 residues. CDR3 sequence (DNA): TGTGCCTGGACCCCCGGGACTAGCGGGAGGGCCGACGGCGAGCAGTACTTC. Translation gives CAWTPGTSGRADGEQYF.